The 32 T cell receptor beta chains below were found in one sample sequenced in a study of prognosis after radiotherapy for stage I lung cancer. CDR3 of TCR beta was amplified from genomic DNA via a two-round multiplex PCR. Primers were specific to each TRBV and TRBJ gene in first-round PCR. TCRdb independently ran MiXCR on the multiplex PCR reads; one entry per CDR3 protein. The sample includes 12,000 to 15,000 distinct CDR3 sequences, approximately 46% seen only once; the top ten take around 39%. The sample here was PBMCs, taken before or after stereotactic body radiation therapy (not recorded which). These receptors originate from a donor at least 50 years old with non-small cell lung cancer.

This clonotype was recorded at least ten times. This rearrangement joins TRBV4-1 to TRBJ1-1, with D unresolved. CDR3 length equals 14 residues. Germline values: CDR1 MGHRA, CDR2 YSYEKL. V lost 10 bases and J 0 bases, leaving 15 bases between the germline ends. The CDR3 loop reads CATSSGTLNTEAFF. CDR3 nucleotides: TGCGCCACCTCCTCAGGCACTTTGAACACTGAAGCTTTCTTT.

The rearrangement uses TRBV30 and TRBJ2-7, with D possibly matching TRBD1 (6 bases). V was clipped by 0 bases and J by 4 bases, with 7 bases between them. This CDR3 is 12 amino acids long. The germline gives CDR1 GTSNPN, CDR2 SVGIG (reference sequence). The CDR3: CAWSVQGYEQYF. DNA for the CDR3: TGTGCCTGGAGTGTACAGGGATACGAGCAGTACTTC. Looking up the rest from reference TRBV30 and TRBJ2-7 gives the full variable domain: SQTIHQWPATLVQPVGSPLSLECTVEGTSNPNLYWYRQAAGRGLQLLFYSVGIGQISSEVPQNLSASRPQDRQFILSSKKLLLSDSGFYLCAWSVQGYEQYFGPGTRLTVT.

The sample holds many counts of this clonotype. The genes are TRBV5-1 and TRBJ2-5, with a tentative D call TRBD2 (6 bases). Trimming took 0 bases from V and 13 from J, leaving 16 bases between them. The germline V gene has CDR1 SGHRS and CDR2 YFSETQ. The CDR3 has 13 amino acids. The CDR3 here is CASSLVGRRDSYF. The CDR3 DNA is TGCGCCAGCAGCTTGGTCGGGAGACGGGATTCGTACTTC.

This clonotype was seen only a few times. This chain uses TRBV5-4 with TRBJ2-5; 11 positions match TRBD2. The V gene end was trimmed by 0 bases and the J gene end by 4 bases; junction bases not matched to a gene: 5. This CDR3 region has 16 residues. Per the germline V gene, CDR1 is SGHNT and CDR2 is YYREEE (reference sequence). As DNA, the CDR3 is TGTGCCAGCAGCTTGGATAGCGGGGGGGCCGGAGAGACCCAGTACTTC. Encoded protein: CASSLDSGGAGETQYF.

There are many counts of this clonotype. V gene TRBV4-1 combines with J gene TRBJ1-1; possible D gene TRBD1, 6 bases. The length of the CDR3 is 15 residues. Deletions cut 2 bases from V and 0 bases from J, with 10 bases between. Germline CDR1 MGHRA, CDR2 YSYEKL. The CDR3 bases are TGCGCCAGCAGCCAATTACAGGGACTGAACACTGAAGCTTTCTTT. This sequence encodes CASSQLQGLNTEAFF.

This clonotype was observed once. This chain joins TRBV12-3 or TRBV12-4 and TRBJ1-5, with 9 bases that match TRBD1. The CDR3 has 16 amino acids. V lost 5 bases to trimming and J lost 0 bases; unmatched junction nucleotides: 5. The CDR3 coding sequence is TGTGCCAGCAGTCCGGACAGGGGAAATAGCAATCAGCCCCAGCATTTT. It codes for CASSPDRGNSNQPQHF.

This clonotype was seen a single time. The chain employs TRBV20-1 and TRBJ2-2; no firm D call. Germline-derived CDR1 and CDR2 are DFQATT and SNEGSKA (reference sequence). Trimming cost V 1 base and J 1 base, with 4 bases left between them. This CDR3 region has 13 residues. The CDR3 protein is CSARVVNTGELFF. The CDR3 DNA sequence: TGCAGTGCTAGAGTGGTGAACACCGGGGAGCTGTTTTTT.

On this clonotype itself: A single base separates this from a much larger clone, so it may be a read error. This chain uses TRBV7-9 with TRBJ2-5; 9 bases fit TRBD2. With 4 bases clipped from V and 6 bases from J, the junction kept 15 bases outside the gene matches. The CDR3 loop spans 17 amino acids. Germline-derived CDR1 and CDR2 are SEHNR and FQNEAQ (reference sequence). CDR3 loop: CASSYLTAGGGRKTQYF. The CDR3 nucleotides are TGTGCCAGCAGCTACTTGACGGCGGGGGGGGGTAGGAAGACCCAGTACTTC.

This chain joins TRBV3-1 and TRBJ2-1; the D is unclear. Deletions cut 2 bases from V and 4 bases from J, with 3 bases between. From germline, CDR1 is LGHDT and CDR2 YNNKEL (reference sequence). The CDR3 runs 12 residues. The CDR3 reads CASSQSYNEQFF. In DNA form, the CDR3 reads TGTGCCAGCAGCCAATCTTACAATGAGCAGTTCTTC.

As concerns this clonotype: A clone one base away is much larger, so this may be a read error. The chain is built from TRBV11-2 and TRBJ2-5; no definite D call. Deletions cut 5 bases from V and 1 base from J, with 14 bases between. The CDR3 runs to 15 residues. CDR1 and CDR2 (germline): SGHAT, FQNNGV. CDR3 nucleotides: TGTGCCAGCAGCCCCCCTTTATGGTCCCAAGAGACCCAGTACTTC. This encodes CASSPPLWSQETQYF.

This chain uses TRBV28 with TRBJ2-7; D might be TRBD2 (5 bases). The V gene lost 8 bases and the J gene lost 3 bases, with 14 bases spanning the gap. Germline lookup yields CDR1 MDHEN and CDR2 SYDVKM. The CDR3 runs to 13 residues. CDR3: CASGPRGDYEQYF. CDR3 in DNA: TGTGCCAGCGGACCCCGGGGAGACTACGAGCAGTACTTC.

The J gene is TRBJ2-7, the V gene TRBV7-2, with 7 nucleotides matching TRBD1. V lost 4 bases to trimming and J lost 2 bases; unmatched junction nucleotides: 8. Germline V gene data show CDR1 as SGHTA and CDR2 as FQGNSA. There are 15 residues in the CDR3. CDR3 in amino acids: CASSYGDRVAYEQYF. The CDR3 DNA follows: TGTGCCAGCAGCTACGGTGACAGGGTAGCCTACGAGCAGTACTTC.

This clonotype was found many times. The CDR3 nucleotides are TGTGCCAGCAGCTTATCTTGGGCTAGCGGGGGGGTAGAGACCCAGTACTTC. It is translated as CASSLSWASGGVETQYF. The chain links TRBV7-8 to TRBJ2-5; TRBD2 matches 12 bases. The germline CDR1 and CDR2 sequences are SGHVS and FQNEAQ. V was clipped by 2 bases and J by 4 bases; unmatched bases: 8. CDR3 size: 17 residues.

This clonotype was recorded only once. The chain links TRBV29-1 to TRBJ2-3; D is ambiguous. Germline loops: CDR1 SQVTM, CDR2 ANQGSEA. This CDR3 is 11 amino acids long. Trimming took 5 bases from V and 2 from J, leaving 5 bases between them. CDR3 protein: CSVSITDTQYF. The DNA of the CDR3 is TGCAGCGTTTCAATCACAGATACGCAGTATTTT.

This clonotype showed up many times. The CDR3 reads CASSLGSGGHNEQFF. The CDR3 coding sequence is TGTGCCAGCAGCTTGGGTAGCGGGGGTCACAATGAGCAGTTCTTC. The V and J genes are TRBV5-4 and TRBJ2-1; 9 bases map to TRBD2. Losses at the gene ends were 0 bases for V and 5 bases for J; bases not matched to a gene: 3. This CDR3 is built from 15 residues. Germline V gene sequence: CDR1 SGHNT, CDR2 YYREEE (reference sequence).

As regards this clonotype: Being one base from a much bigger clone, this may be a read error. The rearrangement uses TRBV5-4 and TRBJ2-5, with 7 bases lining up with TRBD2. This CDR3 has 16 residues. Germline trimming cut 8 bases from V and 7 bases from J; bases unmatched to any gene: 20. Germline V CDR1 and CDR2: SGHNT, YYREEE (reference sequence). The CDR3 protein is CARTLGGDGSKWTQYF. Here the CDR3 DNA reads TGTGCCAGGACCCTGGGAGGGGACGGTTCCAAGTGGACCCAGTACTTC.

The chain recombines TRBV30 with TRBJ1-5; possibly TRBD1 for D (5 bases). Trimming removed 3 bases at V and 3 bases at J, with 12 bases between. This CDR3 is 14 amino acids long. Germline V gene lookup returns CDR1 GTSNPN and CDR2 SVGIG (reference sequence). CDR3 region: CAWSKTVNNQPQHF. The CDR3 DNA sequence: TGTGCCTGGAGCAAGACAGTGAACAATCAGCCCCAGCATTTT.

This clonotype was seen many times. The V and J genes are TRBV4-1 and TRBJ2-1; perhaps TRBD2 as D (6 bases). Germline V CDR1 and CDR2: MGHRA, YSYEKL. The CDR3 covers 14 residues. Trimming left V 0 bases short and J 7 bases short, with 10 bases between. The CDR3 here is CASSQEGLANEQFF. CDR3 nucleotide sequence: TGCGCCAGCAGCCAAGAGGGACTGGCAAATGAGCAGTTCTTC.

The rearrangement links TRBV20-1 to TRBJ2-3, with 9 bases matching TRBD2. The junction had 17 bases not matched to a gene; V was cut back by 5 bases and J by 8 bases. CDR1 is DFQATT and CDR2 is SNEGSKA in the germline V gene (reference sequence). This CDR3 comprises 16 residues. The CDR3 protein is CSASARPGLAGCTQYF. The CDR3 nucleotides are TGCAGTGCTTCTGCCCGACCGGGGCTAGCGGGGTGTACGCAGTATTTT.

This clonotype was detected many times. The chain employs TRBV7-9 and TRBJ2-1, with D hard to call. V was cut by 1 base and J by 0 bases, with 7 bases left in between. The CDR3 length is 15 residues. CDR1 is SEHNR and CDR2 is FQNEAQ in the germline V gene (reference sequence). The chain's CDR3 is CASSLGRNSYNEQFF. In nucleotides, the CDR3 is TGTGCCAGCAGCTTAGGCAGGAACTCCTACAATGAGCAGTTCTTC. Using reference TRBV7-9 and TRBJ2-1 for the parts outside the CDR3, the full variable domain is DTGVSQNPRHKITKRGQNVTFRCDPISEHNRLYWYRQTLGQGPEFLTYFQNEAQLEKSRLLSDRFSAERPKGSFSTLEIQRTEQGDSAMYLCASSLGRNSYNEQFFGPGTRLTVL.

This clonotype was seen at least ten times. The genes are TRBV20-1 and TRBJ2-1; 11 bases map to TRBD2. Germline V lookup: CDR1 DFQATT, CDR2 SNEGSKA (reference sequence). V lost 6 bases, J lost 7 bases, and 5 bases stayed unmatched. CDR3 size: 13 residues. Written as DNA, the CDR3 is TGCAGTGCAAAAAGGACTAGCGGGAATGAGCAGTTCTTC. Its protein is CSAKRTSGNEQFF.

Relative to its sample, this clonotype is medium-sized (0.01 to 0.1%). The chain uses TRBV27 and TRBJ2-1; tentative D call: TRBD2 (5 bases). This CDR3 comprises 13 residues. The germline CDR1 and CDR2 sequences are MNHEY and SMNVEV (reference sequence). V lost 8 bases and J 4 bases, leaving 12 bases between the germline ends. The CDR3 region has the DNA TGTGCCAGCTCTTCGGGGTTTTACAATGAGCAGTTCTTC. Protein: CASSSGFYNEQFF.

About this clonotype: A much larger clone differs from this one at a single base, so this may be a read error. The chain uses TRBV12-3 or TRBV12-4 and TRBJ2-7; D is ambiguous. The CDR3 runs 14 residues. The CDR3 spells CASRLQESIHEQYF. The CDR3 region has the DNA TGTGCCAGCCGTTTGCAGGAGAGCATACACGAGCAGTACTTC.

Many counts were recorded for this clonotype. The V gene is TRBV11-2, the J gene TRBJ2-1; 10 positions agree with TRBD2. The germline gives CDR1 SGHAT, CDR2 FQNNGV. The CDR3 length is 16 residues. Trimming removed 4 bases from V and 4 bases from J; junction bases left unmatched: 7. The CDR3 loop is CASSSKGLAEYNEQFF. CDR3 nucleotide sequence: TGTGCCAGCAGCTCCAAAGGACTAGCGGAGTACAATGAGCAGTTCTTC.

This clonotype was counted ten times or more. The CDR3 nucleotides are TGTGCCAGCAGCTTGGGCCACGGGAGTTTGTACGAGCAGTACTTC. Translating it yields CASSLGHGSLYEQYF. The V and J genes are TRBV5-6 and TRBJ2-7; D possibly corresponds to TRBD2 (6 bases). Germline V lookup: CDR1 SGHDT, CDR2 YYEEEE. Trimming left V 0 bases short and J 4 bases short, with 14 bases between. The CDR3 runs to 15 residues.

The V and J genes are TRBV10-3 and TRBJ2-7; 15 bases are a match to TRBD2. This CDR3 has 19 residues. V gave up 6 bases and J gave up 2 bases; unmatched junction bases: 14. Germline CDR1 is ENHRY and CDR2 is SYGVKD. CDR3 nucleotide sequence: TGTGCCATCAGCGCCACCCCGGGACTAGCGGGAGGCCAAACCTACGAGCAGTACTTC. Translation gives CAISATPGLAGGQTYEQYF.

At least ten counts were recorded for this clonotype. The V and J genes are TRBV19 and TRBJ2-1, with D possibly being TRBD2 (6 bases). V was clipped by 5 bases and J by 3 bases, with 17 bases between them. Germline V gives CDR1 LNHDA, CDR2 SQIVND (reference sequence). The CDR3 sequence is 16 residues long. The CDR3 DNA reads TGTGCCAGTAGTCCTCGGGAGCTAATTGACTACAATGAGCAGTTCTTC. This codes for CASSPRELIDYNEQFF.

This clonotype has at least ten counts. The CDR3 bases are TGTGCCAGCAGTGCTTACGTAGCGGGGGGGCCCGATACGCAGTATTTT. This gives the protein CASSAYVAGGPDTQYF. The V call is TRBV6-1, the J call TRBJ2-3; TRBD2 aligns across 11 bases. The V gene's germline CDR1 is MNHNS and CDR2 SASEGT. Trimming cost V 4 bases and J 6 bases; bases outside gene matches: 9. CDR3 length: 16 residues.

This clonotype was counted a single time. CDR3 nucleotide sequence: TGCAGTGCTAGTTCGCTCATTAGCAATCAGCCCCAGCATTTT. It translates to CSASSLISNQPQHF. V is TRBV20-1 and J is TRBJ1-5; D gene uncertain. V lost 3 bases, J lost 0 bases, and 9 bases lay in between. CDR1 DFQATT and CDR2 SNEGSKA come from the germline V gene (reference sequence). This CDR3 spans 14 amino acids.

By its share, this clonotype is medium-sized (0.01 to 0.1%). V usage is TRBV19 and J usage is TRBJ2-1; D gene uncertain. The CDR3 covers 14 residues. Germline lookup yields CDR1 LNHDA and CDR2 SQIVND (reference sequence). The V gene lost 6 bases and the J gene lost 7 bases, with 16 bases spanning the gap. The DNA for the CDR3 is TGTGCCAGTAGCATGGCCCCCCAGGCGAATGAGCAGTTCTTC. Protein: CASSMAPQANEQFF.

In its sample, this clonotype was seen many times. CDR3 sequence reads: CASSHGGLDEQYF. CDR3 nucleotides: TGTGCCAGCAGTCACGGAGGGCTTGACGAGCAGTACTTC. The V call is TRBV5-5, the J call TRBJ2-7; the D gene is possibly TRBD2 (6 bases). Trimming removed 5 bases at V and 5 bases at J, with 14 bases between. CDR3 size: 13 residues. Germline V CDR1 and CDR2: SGHKS, YYEKEE (reference sequence).

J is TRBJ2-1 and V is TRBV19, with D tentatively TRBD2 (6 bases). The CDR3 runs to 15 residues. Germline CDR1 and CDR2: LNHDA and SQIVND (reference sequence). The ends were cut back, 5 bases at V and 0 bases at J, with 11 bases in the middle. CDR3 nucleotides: TGTGCCAGTAGTTTCGGGGGACTCTCCTACAATGAGCAGTTCTTC. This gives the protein CASSFGGLSYNEQFF.